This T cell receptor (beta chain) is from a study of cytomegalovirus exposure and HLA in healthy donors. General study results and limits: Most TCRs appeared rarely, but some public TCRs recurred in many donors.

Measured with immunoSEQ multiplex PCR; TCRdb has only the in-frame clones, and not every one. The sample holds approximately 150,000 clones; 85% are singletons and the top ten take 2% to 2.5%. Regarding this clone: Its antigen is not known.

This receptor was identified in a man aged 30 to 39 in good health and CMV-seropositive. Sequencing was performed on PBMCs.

The CDR3 is CASSLVPPGPGPLHEQYF. The CDR3 region has the DNA TGTGCCAGCAGCTTAGTACCCCCAGGGCCAGGGCCCCTACACGAGCAGTACTTC. The V gene is TRBV11-2, the J gene TRBJ2-7, with D possibly matching TRBD1 (5 bases). V was pared by 1 base and J by 5 bases, with 24 bases between. CDR1 is SGHAT, CDR2 FQNNGV, per germline. This CDR3 is 18 amino acids long.